In this sample, the clone carrying this TCR beta chain turned up a few times. This sample is part of a study of T-cell memory formation after mild COVID-19. 5'RACE primed at constant segments yielded TCR alpha and TCR beta cDNA libraries bearing sample barcodes and UMIs. A single record per CDR3 protein comes from TCRdb applying MiXCR to the 5' RACE reads. The sample holds about 140,000 distinct CDR3 sequences, 14% seen once. Between the trimmed V and J ends, which lost 8 bases and 3 bases, there was a span of 19 bases. The CDR3 extends over 15 amino acids. Germline V gives CDR1 MNHEY, CDR2 SVGAGI. The rearrangement joins TRBV6-5 to TRBJ1-1; tentatively, D is TRBD1 (5 bases). The TCR originated in an adult woman who had mild COVID-19 (a few samples of this study predate the infection). Cell type and time point are not known. What was sequenced was PBMCs or a T cell subset sorted from them (not recorded which). The DNA of the CDR3 is TGTGCCAGCCATTGGGCCGGGGGTCGGGACACTGAAGCTTTCTTT. It specifies CASHWAGGRDTEAFF.